This entry lists 13 T cell receptor beta chains sequenced from one sample in a study of T cell changes during pregnancy in multiple sclerosis. TCRdb's copy holds only in-frame clones and misses some; the assay was immunoSEQ multiplex PCR. This sample has about 94,000 clones; over 85% occur once, and the top ten carry less than 1%. The sample was peripheral blood, taken after pregnancy. These TCRs come from a female donor with multiple sclerosis, enrolled in a pregnancy study.

V gene TRBV4-2 combines with J gene TRBJ2-1; 12 positions match TRBD2. The CDR3 runs 19 residues. From germline, CDR1 is LGHNA and CDR2 YNFKEQ. Trimming removed 1 base from V and 0 bases from J; junction bases left unmatched: 7. DNA for the CDR3: TGTGCCAGCAGCCAAGTGGGACTAGCGGGTATGAGCTCCTACAATGAGCAGTTCTTC. It codes for CASSQVGLAGMSSYNEQFF.

The chain combines TRBV28 with TRBJ1-5; D is unresolved. The CDR3 runs to 16 residues. Deletions cut 7 bases from V and 9 bases from J, with 25 bases between. CDR1 MDHEN and CDR2 SYDVKM come from the germline V gene. The chain's CDR3 is CASTPTPIRPSRPQHF. In nucleotides, the CDR3 is TGTGCCAGCACTCCCACGCCCATACGCCCCAGTCGGCCCCAGCATTTT.

The chain links TRBV5-6 to TRBJ2-7; TRBD1 is a possible D gene (6 bases). The CDR3 has 15 amino acids. V lost 4 bases and J 0 bases, leaving 14 bases between the germline ends. Germline V gives CDR1 SGHDT, CDR2 YYEEEE. DNA for the CDR3: TGTGCCAGCAGCATAACAGGGCCCAACTCCTACGAGCAGTACTTC. Translated: CASSITGPNSYEQYF.

The rearrangement joins TRBV30 to TRBJ1-1, with D perhaps matching TRBD1 (5 bases). This CDR3 is 11 amino acids long. Deletions cut 3 bases from V and 8 bases from J, with 10 bases between. The germline V gene has CDR1 GTSNPN and CDR2 SVGIG (reference sequence). The CDR3, as DNA: TGTGCCTGGAGCTCCCGGGGGGAAGCTTTCTTT. Encoded protein: CAWSSRGEAFF.

The rearrangement uses TRBV30 and TRBJ1-1; TRBD1 might be the D (5 bases). The length of the CDR3 is 12 residues. Germline CDR1 GTSNPN, CDR2 SVGIG (reference sequence). Trimming removed 1 base at V and 5 bases at J, with 8 bases between. The CDR3 DNA reads TGTGCCTGGAGTGGAGCAGGGACTGAAGCTTTCTTT. Translating gives CAWSGAGTEAFF.

The chain is built from TRBV11-2 and TRBJ1-1; D unresolved. Germline-derived CDR1 and CDR2 are SGHAT and FQNNGV. There are 15 residues in the CDR3. V shed 0 bases and J shed 1 base, with 9 bases lying between them. This CDR3 reads CASSLEQITNTEAFF. The CDR3 nucleotides read TGTGCCAGCAGCTTAGAGCAGATTACGAACACTGAAGCTTTCTTT.

This chain joins TRBV2 and TRBJ2-5, with 11 bases aligning to TRBD1. V shed 6 bases, J shed 7 bases, and the junction held 13 bases outside the gene matches. This CDR3 is built from 16 residues. Germline CDR1 SNHLY, CDR2 FYNNEI. As DNA, the CDR3 is TGTGCCAGCAGGGCACTAAGGACAGGGGGCGTTGGGACCCAGTACTTC. This gives the protein CASRALRTGGVGTQYF.

The chain employs TRBV4-2 and TRBJ2-2; TRBD2 matches at 10 bases. In germline, CDR1 is LGHNA, CDR2 YNFKEQ. The CDR3 spans 16 residues. J lost 1 base, V lost 6 bases, and 5 bases had no gene match. The CDR3 sequence: CASSPRLAGNTGELFF. As DNA, the CDR3 is TGTGCCAGCAGTCCCCGACTAGCGGGGAACACCGGGGAGCTGTTTTTT.

The chain links TRBV7-9 to TRBJ2-5; D gene unclear. CDR1 SEHNR and CDR2 FQNEAQ come from the germline V gene (reference sequence). This CDR3 has 12 residues. V was pared by 6 bases and J by 0 bases, with 5 bases between. The chain's CDR3 is CASRDYQETQYF. The CDR3 region has the DNA TGTGCCAGCAGAGACTACCAAGAGACCCAGTACTTC.

CDR3 protein: CASSLASLLEQFF. The CDR3 region has the DNA TGTGCCAGCAGCTTGGCCTCACTTTTAGAGCAGTTCTTC. The chain couples TRBV5-6 to TRBJ2-1; D call uncertain. This CDR3 region has 13 residues. CDR1 is SGHDT, CDR2 YYEEEE, per germline. Trimming removed 0 bases at V and 10 bases at J, with 11 bases between. Combining the CDR3 with reference TRBV5-6 and TRBJ2-1 gives the whole variable domain DAGVTQSPTHLIKTRGQQVTLRCSPKSGHDTVSWYQQALGQGPQFIFQYYEEEERQRGNFPDRFSGHQFPNYSSELNVNALLLGDSALYLCASSLASLLEQFFGPGTRLTVL.

Only a few counts were recorded for this clone. The V gene is TRBV2, the J gene TRBJ1-5, with D unclear. The germline V gene encodes CDR1 SNHLY and CDR2 FYNNEI. Trimming cost V 2 bases and J 0 bases, with 11 bases left between them. The CDR3 covers 16 residues. The CDR3 spells CASSERGQDSNQPQHF. The CDR3 nucleotides are TGTGCCAGCAGTGAACGGGGTCAGGATAGCAATCAGCCCCAGCATTTT.

The chain joins TRBV6-5 to TRBJ2-7; 8 bases fit TRBD1. J was trimmed by 3 bases and V by 0 bases; bases with no gene match: 4. The CDR3 contains 15 residues. The germline V gene has CDR1 MNHEY and CDR2 SVGAGI. As DNA, the CDR3 is TGTGCCAGCAGTTACTCGGCAGGGGGCTTCTACGAGCAGTACTTC. The encoded protein is CASSYSAGGFYEQYF.

V usage is TRBV28 and J usage is TRBJ2-6; 13 bases align to TRBD2. Germline V gene lookup returns CDR1 MDHEN and CDR2 SYDVKM. CDR3 length: 18 residues. Trimming took 7 bases from V and 0 from J; bases not matched to a gene: 6. The CDR3 loop reads CASTTSGRALSGANVLTF. The CDR3 DNA reads as TGTGCCAGCACCACTAGCGGGAGGGCCCTCTCTGGGGCCAACGTCCTGACTTTC.